Shown below are 23 T cell receptor beta chains from a single sample sequenced in a study of neurological immune-mediated disorders. One entry per CDR3 protein results from TCRdb running MiXCR on the 5' RACE reads. The table has approximately 53,000 distinct CDR3 sequences, about 9.1% seen once. Indicated time point: longitudinal time-point 1 (baseline). The sequencing input was PBMCs. These receptors came from a middle-aged woman in good health.

This clonotype was observed at least ten times. The chain links TRBV6-1 to TRBJ2-2, with unresolved D. The germline V gene has CDR1 MNHNS and CDR2 SASEGT. Trimming removed 7 bases from V and 6 bases from J, with 9 bases in between. The CDR3 is made up of 12 amino acids. In DNA, the CDR3 is TGTGCCAGCAACTTTCTCCCCGGGGAGCTGTTTTTT. Protein product: CASNFLPGELFF.

This clonotype was seen repeatedly, ten times or more. The chain recombines TRBV3-1 with TRBJ1-6, with D unclear. This CDR3 contains 13 residues. Germline assignment: CDR1 LGHDT and CDR2 YNNKEL (reference sequence). The V gene lost 2 bases and the J gene lost 8 bases, with 7 bases spanning the gap. The CDR3 DNA follows: TGTGCCAGCAGCCAAACAGAAGATTCACCCCTCCACTTT. Translation: CASSQTEDSPLHF. Using reference TRBV3-1 and TRBJ1-6 for the parts outside the CDR3, the full variable domain is DTAVSQTPKYLVTQMGNDKSIKCEQNLGHDTMYWYKQDSKKFLKIMFSYNNKELIINETVPNRFSPKSPDKAHLNLHINSLELGDSAVYFCASSQTEDSPLHFGNGTRLTVT.

This clonotype was picked up many times. J is TRBJ2-5 and V is TRBV5-1; D unclear. The CDR3 is 13 amino acids. Per germline, CDR1 SGHRS and CDR2 YFSETQ. Deletions cut 3 bases from V and 3 bases from J, with 9 bases between. CDR3 bases: TGCGCCAGCAGCTACAGAAGGGAAGAGACCCAGTACTTC. Amino acid sequence: CASSYRREETQYF. The full variable domain, rest sourced from reference TRBV5-1 and TRBJ2-5, is KAGVTQTPRYLIKTRGQQVTLSCSPISGHRSVSWYQQTPGQGLQFLFEYFSETQRNKGNFPGRFSGRQFSNSRSEMNVSTLELGDSALYLCASSYRREETQYFGPGTRLLVL.

At least ten counts were recorded for this clonotype. V and J are TRBV7-2 and TRBJ2-7; D not resolved. The V end lost 5 bases, the J end lost 4 bases, and 12 bases lay between the germline ends. Germline V gives CDR1 SGHTA, CDR2 FQGNSA. This CDR3 contains 13 residues. CDR3 nucleotides: TGTGCCAGCAGCCAAAGCACGGTGTACGAGCAGTACTTC. It specifies CASSQSTVYEQYF.

The rearrangement links TRBV20-1 to TRBJ1-1; D not certain. Germline-derived CDR1 and CDR2 are DFQATT and SNEGSKA (reference sequence). The CDR3 is 15 amino acids. V shed 3 bases and J shed 4 bases, with 18 bases lying between them. In DNA, the CDR3 is TGCAGTGCTAGCCCCGGACGGTGGGGAAGCACTGAAGCTTTCTTT. Translating it yields CSASPGRWGSTEAFF.

This clonotype was seen ten or more times. The chain is built from TRBV7-6 and TRBJ2-7; D is uncertain. Between the trimmed V and J ends, which lost 4 bases and 1 base, there was a span of 11 bases. This CDR3 comprises 14 residues. The germline V gene has CDR1 SGHVS and CDR2 FNYEAQ. The CDR3 coding sequence is TGTGCCAGCAGCTATCGGACGGAATCCTACGAGCAGTACTTC. Protein product: CASSYRTESYEQYF.

In this sample, this clonotype turned up many times. The chain is built from TRBV20-1 and TRBJ2-7; TRBD1 matches 9 bases. The V gene end was trimmed by 3 bases and the J gene end by 4 bases; junction bases not matched to a gene: 13. Germline lookup yields CDR1 DFQATT and CDR2 SNEGSKA (reference sequence). The CDR3 totals 16 residues. The CDR3 nucleotides are TGCAGTGCTAGGGCCGGGACAGGGAAATTCCTTTACGAGCAGTACTTC. Protein product: CSARAGTGKFLYEQYF.

This clonotype came up many times. The CDR3 reads CASSLGQGALNEQFF. The CDR3 DNA reads TGCGCCAGCAGCCTCGGACAGGGGGCCCTAAATGAGCAGTTCTTC. V usage is TRBV5-1 and J usage is TRBJ2-1; 11 nucleotides line up with TRBD1. Germline V gene data show CDR1 as SGHRS and CDR2 as YFSETQ. The trim removed 4 bases at V and 7 bases at J, leaving 7 bases unmatched. The CDR3 is 15 residues long.

This clonotype was counted ten times or more. This chain connects TRBV7-2 to TRBJ1-2; tentative D call: TRBD1 (6 bases). The CDR3 consists of 12 residues. Germline CDR1 reads SGHTA; CDR2 reads FQGNSA. V shed 5 bases and J shed 6 bases, with 10 bases lying between them. CDR3 region: CASSPDRNGYTF. DNA for the CDR3: TGTGCCAGCAGCCCCGACAGGAATGGCTACACCTTC.

This clonotype was seen repeatedly, ten times or more. This sequence joins TRBV12-3 or TRBV12-4 and TRBJ1-1; a possible D gene is TRBD1 (5 bases). Trimming pared 2 bases from V and 4 bases from J, leaving 14 bases between. This CDR3 is built from 15 residues. The CDR3 spells CASSLRTRVGTEAFF. CDR3 sequence (DNA): TGTGCCAGCAGTTTAAGAACCAGGGTGGGCACTGAAGCTTTCTTT.

This clonotype was recorded many times. CDR3 DNA: TGTGCCAGCAGTCCGGACAGAGATGGCTACACCTTC. Encoded protein: CASSPDRDGYTF. J is TRBJ1-2 and V is TRBV2, with D possibly being TRBD1 (6 bases). CDR1 SNHLY and CDR2 FYNNEI come from the germline V gene. The CDR3 is made up of 12 amino acids. Trimming removed 5 bases at V and 6 bases at J, with 10 bases between.

This clonotype was observed many times. The rearrangement joins TRBV6-6 to TRBJ2-7; no clear D gene. CDR1 is MNHNY and CDR2 is SVGAGI in the germline V gene (reference sequence). CDR3 length: 14 residues. Trimming removed 0 bases at V and 2 bases at J, with 8 bases between. Written as DNA, the CDR3 is TGTGCCAGCAGTTACTCGAGTGGTGCCTACGAGCAGTACTTC. This encodes CASSYSSGAYEQYF.

The table lists this clonotype with many counts. The chain is built from TRBV6-5 and TRBJ1-1; perhaps TRBD1 as D (6 bases). Per germline, CDR1 MNHEY and CDR2 SVGAGI. This CDR3 is built from 13 residues. Trimming left V 4 bases short and J 5 bases short, with 11 bases between. CDR3 nucleotides: TGTGCCAGCAGTTCCAATACAGGGACTGAAGCTTTCTTT. This encodes CASSSNTGTEAFF.

This clonotype has a count of ten or more. This chain uses TRBV20-1 with TRBJ2-1; possible D gene TRBD1, 5 bases. This CDR3 contains 12 residues. The V gene's germline CDR1 is DFQATT and CDR2 SNEGSKA (reference sequence). V dropped 6 bases and J dropped 9 bases, with 15 bases sitting between them. The CDR3 coding sequence is TGCAGTGCAAGAAGGGTGGGGCTTGAGCAGTTCTTC. Translating it yields CSARRVGLEQFF.

This clonotype was observed at least ten times. This CDR3 reads CASSARASGRAGEQFF. CDR3 in DNA: TGTGCCAGCAGCGCCCGGGCTAGCGGGAGGGCCGGAGAGCAGTTCTTC. V and J are TRBV6-5 and TRBJ2-1; 12 positions agree with TRBD2. The CDR3 covers 16 residues. V lost 6 bases to trimming and J lost 10 bases; unmatched junction nucleotides: 13. Looked up from germline, CDR1 is MNHEY and CDR2 is SVGAGI.

This clonotype was seen many times. This chain connects TRBV20-1 to TRBJ2-3; D is ambiguous. The V gene's germline CDR1 is DFQATT and CDR2 SNEGSKA (reference sequence). The V gene lost 5 bases and the J gene lost 4 bases, with 10 bases spanning the gap. The CDR3 is 12 residues long. Written as DNA, the CDR3 is TGCAGTGCTCCCGACCGGGCAGATACGCAGTATTTT. This gives the protein CSAPDRADTQYF.

This clonotype appeared a few times. This chain joins TRBV27 and TRBJ2-7, with unresolved D. Trimming stripped 3 bases from V and 3 bases from J, with 12 bases between. CDR1 is MNHEY and CDR2 is SMNVEV in the germline V gene (reference sequence). The CDR3 has 14 residues. The CDR3 region is CASSLGRTRYEQYF. CDR3 coding DNA: TGTGCCAGCAGTTTGGGTCGAACACGCTACGAGCAGTACTTC.

This clonotype was recorded at least ten times. The chain employs TRBV20-1 and TRBJ1-2; TRBD1 might be the D (6 bases). CDR1 is DFQATT, CDR2 SNEGSKA, per germline (reference sequence). V lost 0 bases to trimming and J lost 7 bases, with 15 bases between them. The CDR3 is made up of 14 amino acids. This chain's CDR3 is CSARDRTGTGGYTF. In DNA, the CDR3 is TGCAGTGCTAGAGATCGTACAGGGACGGGTGGCTACACCTTC.

This clonotype was detected ten times or more. V and J are TRBV7-2 and TRBJ2-3; D perhaps matches TRBD2 (6 bases). The CDR3 length is 15 residues. The V end was cut by 5 bases, the J end by 3 bases, with 15 bases between. In germline, CDR1 is SGHTA, CDR2 FQGNSA. The CDR3 is CASSGKNGLTDTQYF. The CDR3 coding sequence is TGTGCCAGCAGCGGAAAAAATGGACTAACAGATACGCAGTATTTT.

Ten or more counts support this clonotype. The junction differs from germline at one of its ends, possibly a read error. The J gene is TRBJ2-3, the V gene TRBV6-5; 8 bases match TRBD1. The CDR3 length is 16 residues. Germline values: CDR1 MNHEY, CDR2 SVGAGI. The chain's CDR3 is CASSRPGTGLSNKMDF. The CDR3 DNA is TGTGCCAGCAGCCGTCCCGGGACAGGACTAAGCAACAAAATGGATTTT.

This clonotype occurred many times. The gene calls are TRBV6-6 and TRBJ2-2, with D perhaps TRBD2 (6 bases). Germline V gene data show CDR1 as MNHNY and CDR2 as SVGAGI (reference sequence). The CDR3 contains 17 residues. Trimming left V 6 bases short and J 6 bases short, with 23 bases between. For the CDR3, the DNA is TGTGCCAGCAGATCTATCCCGGGACTCCCAACCCCCGGGGAGCTGTTTTTT. It codes for CASRSIPGLPTPGELFF.

This clonotype was counted many times. This chain connects TRBV11-3 to TRBJ1-1; D remains ambiguous. The V end was cut by 5 bases, the J end by 5 bases, with 15 bases between. Germline loops: CDR1 SGHNT, CDR2 YENEEA. This CDR3 is built from 14 residues. CDR3 protein: CASSDGGPQTEAFF. CDR3 sequence (DNA): TGTGCCAGCAGCGACGGAGGGCCCCAAACTGAAGCTTTCTTT.

This clonotype appeared many times. The V call is TRBV5-6, the J call TRBJ1-5, with TRBD1 matching over 9 bases. Germline CDR1 SGHDT, CDR2 YYEEEE. This CDR3 contains 14 residues. Losses at the gene ends were 3 bases for V and 6 bases for J; bases not matched to a gene: 4. The CDR3 DNA reads TGTGCCAGCAGCTCCCGGGACAGGGTTCAGCCCCAGCATTTT. Translating gives CASSSRDRVQPQHF.